These T cell receptor beta chains were read from a single sample in a study of PD-1 blockade in classical Hodgkin lymphoma. Assay used: immunoSEQ multiplex PCR; TCRdb lists only in-frame clones, some missing. The sample records about 17,000 clones, roughly 65% being singletons. The sequenced sample was CD4+ T cells from blood, obtained before the fourth cycle of nivolumab. The receptors were gathered from a human donor with classical Hodgkin lymphoma. The CDR3 runs from the conserved cysteine through the conserved F or W. D genes are given only for firm matches. Not all rows give a size; the values are once, few, many and, for expanded clones, a class.

d_call: TRBD1
v_call: TRBV10-3
j_call: TRBJ2-2
clone_size: -
cdr3_aa: CAIRGQTNTGELFF
cdr3_nt: TGTGCCATCAGGGGACAGACCAACACCGGGGAGCTGTTTTTT

d_call: TRBD1
v_call: TRBV5-1
j_call: TRBJ1-1
clone_size: -
cdr3_aa: CASSLDGTADEAFF
cdr3_nt: TGCGCCAGCAGCTTAGACGGGACAGCTGATGAAGCTTTCTTT

d_call: -
v_call: TRBV7-9
j_call: TRBJ2-1
clone_size: -
cdr3_aa: CASSRRESYNEQFF
cdr3_nt: TGTGCCAGCAGCAGGAGGGAATCCTACAATGAGCAGTTCTTC

d_call: -
v_call: TRBV29-1
j_call: TRBJ2-1
clone_size: -
cdr3_aa: CSVERAYNEQFF
cdr3_nt: TGCAGCGTTGAAAGAGCCTACAATGAGCAGTTCTTC

d_call: TRBD1
v_call: TRBV5-1
j_call: TRBJ1-4
clone_size: once
cdr3_aa: CASSSEGGPNEKLFF
cdr3_nt: TGCGCCAGCAGCTCCGAAGGGGGCCCTAATGAAAAACTGTTTTTT

d_call: -
v_call: TRBV10-3
j_call: TRBJ2-7
clone_size: -
cdr3_aa: CAISDVLLSSYEQYF
cdr3_nt: TGTGCCATCAGTGACGTTCTACTGAGCTCCTACGAGCAGTACTTC

d_call: -
v_call: TRBV7-9
j_call: TRBJ2-1
clone_size: medium-sized
cdr3_aa: CASSLSLSTYTYNEQFF
cdr3_nt: TGTGCCAGCAGCTTATCTCTTTCGACATATACCTACAATGAGCAGTTCTTC

d_call: -
v_call: TRBV10-3
j_call: TRBJ1-3
clone_size: -
cdr3_aa: CAISNRQNSGNTIYF
cdr3_nt: TGTGCCATCAGTAATCGACAGAACTCTGGAAACACCATATATTTT

d_call: -
v_call: TRBV29-1
j_call: TRBJ1-2
clone_size: -
cdr3_aa: CSVTTTGTNYGYTF
cdr3_nt: TGCAGCGTCACTACCACAGGGACTAACTATGGCTACACCTTC

d_call: -
v_call: TRBV4-3
j_call: TRBJ2-2
clone_size: -
cdr3_aa: CASSQESGLTSNTGELFF
cdr3_nt: TGCGCCAGCAGCCAAGAGTCGGGGCTAACTTCGAACACCGGGGAGCTGTTTTTT

d_call: TRBD1
v_call: TRBV10-3
j_call: TRBJ2-2
clone_size: -
cdr3_aa: CATSGTGNTGELFF
cdr3_nt: TGTGCCACCTCCGGGACAGGGAACACCGGGGAGCTGTTTTTT

d_call: -
v_call: TRBV2
j_call: TRBJ2-7
clone_size: -
cdr3_aa: CASSPAPISYEQYF
cdr3_nt: TGTGCCAGCAGTCCTGCCCCCATCTCCTACGAGCAGTACTTC

d_call: -
v_call: TRBV11-3
j_call: TRBJ2-3
clone_size: -
cdr3_aa: CASSLEGVDTQYF
cdr3_nt: TGTGCCAGCAGCTTAGAGGGGGTAGATACGCAGTATTTT

d_call: TRBD1
v_call: TRBV6-5
j_call: TRBJ2-7
clone_size: -
cdr3_aa: CASSWGTGHSYEQYF
cdr3_nt: TGTGCCAGCAGTTGGGGGACAGGGCACTCCTACGAGCAGTACTTC

d_call: TRBD1
v_call: TRBV4-3
j_call: TRBJ1-2
clone_size: -
cdr3_aa: CASSRGTGANYGYTF
cdr3_nt: TGCGCCAGCAGCCGGGGGACAGGGGCTAACTATGGCTACACCTTC

d_call: -
v_call: TRBV4-2
j_call: TRBJ1-1
clone_size: medium-sized
cdr3_aa: CASSLGSSTTEAFF
cdr3_nt: TGTGCCAGCAGCCTCGGGTCCTCAACCACTGAAGCTTTCTTT

d_call: -
v_call: TRBV21-1
j_call: TRBJ2-7
clone_size: -
cdr3_aa: CASSPRTGLAGGGEQYF
cdr3_nt: TGTGCCAGCAGCCCACGTACAGGGCTAGCGGGAGGTGGCGAGCAGTACTTC

d_call: TRBD2
v_call: TRBV5-5
j_call: TRBJ2-2
clone_size: few
cdr3_aa: CASSLAGGDTGELFF
cdr3_nt: TGTGCCAGCAGCTTAGCGGGAGGTGACACCGGGGAGCTGTTTTTT

d_call: TRBD2
v_call: TRBV5-1
j_call: TRBJ2-3
clone_size: few
cdr3_aa: CASSRTRGTDTQYF
cdr3_nt: TGCGCCAGCAGCCGGACTAGGGGCACAGATACGCAGTATTTT

d_call: -
v_call: TRBV4-2
j_call: TRBJ1-2
clone_size: -
cdr3_aa: CASRSSDSLSNYGYTF
cdr3_nt: TGTGCCAGCAGATCATCTGACAGCCTAAGTAACTATGGCTACACCTTC

d_call: -
v_call: TRBV18
j_call: TRBJ1-5
clone_size: medium-sized
cdr3_aa: CASSPRTDPNSNQPQHF
cdr3_nt: TGTGCCAGCTCACCAAGGACAGACCCCAATAGCAATCAGCCCCAGCATTTT

d_call: -
v_call: TRBV27
j_call: TRBJ1-1
clone_size: -
cdr3_aa: CASSPIPGATEAFF
cdr3_nt: TGTGCCAGCAGTCCCATTCCGGGGGCCACTGAAGCTTTCTTT